The 21 T cell receptor beta chains listed next were all sequenced from one sample in a study of blood T cell repertoires in COVID-19. Assay used: immunoSEQ multiplex PCR; TCRdb lists only in-frame clones, some missing. The sample includes about 220,000 clones, approximately 83% of them seen just once. Sequences were obtained from PBMCs or T cells enriched from blood (not recorded which). These receptor sequences come from a woman between 45 and 60 years old who had been exposed to COVID-19.

J is TRBJ1-1 and V is TRBV18; TRBD1 agrees at 10 bases. Unmatched junction bases numbered 6, after V lost 6 bases and J lost 5 bases. This CDR3 is 14 amino acids long. CDR1 and CDR2 from the germline V gene are KGHSH and LQKENI. Here the CDR3 reads CASSLTGGRTEAFF. The CDR3 DNA follows: TGTGCCAGCTCCCTGACAGGGGGCAGGACTGAAGCTTTCTTT.

This clone came up a few times. The chain is built from TRBV20-1 and TRBJ2-3; D remains ambiguous. This CDR3 is built from 9 residues. V was pared by 7 bases and J by 8 bases, with 7 bases between. Per the germline V gene, CDR1 is DFQATT and CDR2 is SNEGSKA (reference sequence). CDR3 in DNA: TGCAGTGTTTCTACTACGCAGTATTTT. Its translation is CSVSTTQYF.

V is TRBV5-1 and J is TRBJ2-5, with TRBD1 identical over 10 bases. This CDR3 has 15 amino acids. Looked up from germline, CDR1 is SGHRS and CDR2 is YFSETQ. J gave up 4 bases and V 3 bases, and 6 bases lay outside the gene matches. The CDR3 DNA is TGCGCCAGCAGCTCTGGGGGACAGGGGTTAGAGACCCAGTACTTC. Translated: CASSSGGQGLETQYF.

The chain has TRBV12-3 or TRBV12-4 and TRBJ1-5; no firm D call. V lost 6 bases to trimming and J lost 5 bases, with 8 bases between them. The CDR3 is 12 amino acids. The CDR3 loop is CASSPPYQPQHF. CDR3 sequence (DNA): TGTGCCAGCAGCCCCCCGTATCAGCCCCAGCATTTT.

The V gene is TRBV6-5, the J gene TRBJ1-1; 9 bases map to TRBD1. The CDR3 has 14 amino acids. Trimming took 7 bases from V and 1 from J; bases not matched to a gene: 4. Germline values: CDR1 MNHEY, CDR2 SVGAGI. This chain's CDR3 is CASKPGQGNTEAFF. The CDR3 coding sequence is TGTGCCAGCAAACCGGGACAGGGGAACACTGAAGCTTTCTTT.

This clone appeared a single time. The chain is built from TRBV7-2 and TRBJ1-1; no firm D call. CDR1 and CDR2 (germline): SGHTA, FQGNSA. Deletions cut 2 bases from V and 1 base from J, with 8 bases between. The CDR3 sequence is 14 residues long. The CDR3 region is CASSLNMANTEAFF. The CDR3 DNA follows: TGTGCCAGCAGCTTAAATATGGCGAACACTGAAGCTTTCTTT.

J is TRBJ2-1 and V is TRBV6-2 or TRBV6-3; TRBD2 might be the D (7 bases). Germline values: CDR1 MNHEY, CDR2 SVGEGT. Between the trimmed V and J ends, which lost 0 bases and 1 base, there was a span of 16 bases. The CDR3 runs to 18 residues. CDR3 residues: CASSYSVKGGGSYNEQFF. CDR3 nucleotides: TGTGCCAGCAGTTACTCCGTTAAGGGAGGGGGATCCTACAATGAGCAGTTCTTC.

This clone was counted only a few times. V is TRBV7-7 and J is TRBJ2-2; D not certain. V was shortened by 5 bases and J by 1 base, with 14 bases between the two germline ends. Germline V lookup: CDR1 SSHAT, CDR2 FNYEAQ (reference sequence). The CDR3 contains 16 residues. CDR3 sequence reads: CASSPRSHGNTGELFF. The CDR3 nucleotides read TGTGCCAGCAGCCCTCGGTCCCACGGGAACACCGGGGAGCTGTTTTTT.

J is TRBJ1-1 and V is TRBV15; D gene ambiguous. V dropped 0 bases and J dropped 3 bases, with 5 bases sitting between them. Germline V CDR1 and CDR2: LNHNV, YYDKDF (reference sequence). CDR3 length: 13 residues. The CDR3 DNA follows: TGTGCCACCAGCAGAGATCAGGACACTGAAGCTTTCTTT. It codes for CATSRDQDTEAFF.

This chain links TRBV27 with TRBJ1-2, with D possibly matching TRBD1 (5 bases). The V gene lost 10 bases and the J gene lost 8 bases, with 17 bases spanning the gap. CDR1 and CDR2 from the germline V gene are MNHEY and SMNVEV (reference sequence). The CDR3 runs 12 residues. Written as DNA, the CDR3 is TGTGCCACCGGGGGTCAGTATGGCGGCTACACCTTC. It codes for CATGGQYGGYTF.

The rearrangement uses TRBV4-2 and TRBJ2-5; TRBD2 aligns across 8 bases. V shed 0 bases, J shed 5 bases, and the junction held 2 bases outside the gene matches. The CDR3 totals 14 residues. Germline V lookup: CDR1 LGHNA, CDR2 YNFKEQ. The CDR3, as DNA: TGTGCCAGCAGCCAAGATTTAGCGGGGGAGACCCAGTACTTC. Protein product: CASSQDLAGETQYF.

This clone was detected only a few times. The chain joins TRBV21-1 to TRBJ2-1; the D call TRBD2 from the table was never checked on the DNA. TRBV21-1 is noted as a pseudogene. The CDR3 length is 11 residues. The DNA for the CDR3 is TGTGCCCGCACCCCCCGGGGTGAGCAGTTCTTC. Residues: CARTPRGEQFF.

The genes are TRBV14 and TRBJ2-3; TRBD2 aligns across 12 bases. CDR3 length equals 15 residues. Per the germline V gene, CDR1 is SGHDN and CDR2 is FVKESK. Unmatched junction bases numbered 6, after V lost 5 bases and J lost 6 bases. This CDR3 reads CASSSGLAGGDTQYF. DNA for the CDR3: TGTGCCAGCAGCTCGGGACTAGCGGGCGGGGATACGCAGTATTTT. Based on the CDR3 plus reference TRBV14 and TRBJ2-3, the full variable domain is EAGVTQFPSHSVIEKGQTVTLRCDPISGHDNLYWYRRVMGKEIKFLLHFVKESKQDESGMPNNRFLAERTGGTYSTLKVQPAELEDSGVYFCASSSGLAGGDTQYFGPGTRLTVL.

V usage is TRBV11-2 and J usage is TRBJ2-7, with D possibly matching TRBD2 (5 bases). Trimming took 1 base from V and 2 from J, leaving 9 bases between them. The CDR3 has 14 residues. Germline values: CDR1 SGHAT, CDR2 FQNNGV. The CDR3 spells CASSLAYGTYEQYF. CDR3 coding DNA: TGTGCCAGCAGCTTAGCGTACGGGACCTACGAGCAGTACTTC.

This clone is a singleton in its sample. The genes are TRBV7-2 and TRBJ2-1; 8 positions match TRBD2. This CDR3 spans 16 amino acids. The J segment lost 8 bases and the V segment lost 2 bases, leaving 11 bases of the junction unmatched. CDR1 and CDR2 (germline): SGHTA, FQGNSA. The DNA for the CDR3 is TGTGCCAGCAGCTTAATGACACGGGGGGGCCCCGATGAGCAGTTCTTC. Its protein product is CASSLMTRGGPDEQFF. The full variable domain, with the rest looked up from reference TRBV7-2 and TRBJ2-1, is GAGVSQSPSNKVTEKGKDVELRCDPISGHTALYWYRQSLGQGLEFLIYFQGNSAPDKSGLPSDRFSAERTGGSVSTLTIQRTQQEDSAVYLCASSLMTRGGPDEQFFGPGTRLTVL.

The rearrangement links TRBV21-1 to TRBJ1-1; TRBD1 reflects the table's D call only, with no check against the DNA. TRBV21-1 is flagged as a pseudogene. This CDR3 has 17 residues. CDR3 DNA sequence: TGTGCCAGCAGCAAAAGGGGGACAGAGAGGATGAACACTGAAGCTTTCTTT. This gives the protein CASSKRGTERMNTEAFF.

The chain is built from TRBV3-1 (or the pseudogene TRBV3-2) and TRBJ1-3; D may be TRBD1 (6 bases). The CDR3 loop spans 16 amino acids. Trimming removed 3 bases at V and 3 bases at J, with 15 bases between. Per the germline V gene, CDR1 is LGHDT and CDR2 is YNNKEL (reference sequence). The CDR3 is CASSQGHSSLGNTIYF. The CDR3 nucleotides are TGTGCCAGCAGCCAGGGACATTCCTCTCTTGGAAACACCATATATTTT.

V gene TRBV7-6 combines with J gene TRBJ1-6; TRBD1 is a possible D gene (5 bases). Trimming took off 4 bases at V and 7 bases at J, with 8 bases between the two ends. The length of the CDR3 is 13 residues. From germline, CDR1 is SGHVS and CDR2 FNYEAQ. For the CDR3, the DNA is TGTGCCAGCAGCTCCGGGGGAAATTCACCCCTCCACTTT. It yields the protein CASSSGGNSPLHF.

J is TRBJ1-3 and V is TRBV18; TRBD1 is a possible D gene (6 bases). This CDR3 is 15 amino acids long. Germline V gives CDR1 KGHSH, CDR2 LQKENI. The V gene lost 3 bases and the J gene lost 0 bases, with 9 bases spanning the gap. CDR3 in amino acids: CASSPQQGSGNTIYF. In DNA, the CDR3 is TGTGCCAGCTCACCCCAACAGGGCTCTGGAAACACCATATATTTT.

To note about this clone: The sample contains more than one DNA sequence encoding this CDR3. V usage is TRBV5-1 and J usage is TRBJ1-2, with TRBD1 matching over 7 bases. Unmatched junction bases numbered 4, after V lost 5 bases and J lost 0 bases. This CDR3 comprises 14 residues. The germline V gene encodes CDR1 SGHRS and CDR2 YFSETQ. This chain's CDR3 is CASSRDSTNYGYTF. CDR3 in DNA: TGCGCCAGCAGTCGGGACAGCACTAACTATGGCTACACCTTC.

This chain uses TRBV5-4 with TRBJ2-2, with D possibly TRBD2 on 5 matching bases. Per germline, CDR1 SGHNT and CDR2 YYREEE (reference sequence). This CDR3 comprises 15 residues. Trimming pared 7 bases from V and 0 bases from J, leaving 13 bases between. CDR3 protein: CASRRGQTNTGELFF. The DNA for the CDR3 is TGTGCCAGCCGGAGAGGGCAGACGAACACCGGGGAGCTGTTTTTT.